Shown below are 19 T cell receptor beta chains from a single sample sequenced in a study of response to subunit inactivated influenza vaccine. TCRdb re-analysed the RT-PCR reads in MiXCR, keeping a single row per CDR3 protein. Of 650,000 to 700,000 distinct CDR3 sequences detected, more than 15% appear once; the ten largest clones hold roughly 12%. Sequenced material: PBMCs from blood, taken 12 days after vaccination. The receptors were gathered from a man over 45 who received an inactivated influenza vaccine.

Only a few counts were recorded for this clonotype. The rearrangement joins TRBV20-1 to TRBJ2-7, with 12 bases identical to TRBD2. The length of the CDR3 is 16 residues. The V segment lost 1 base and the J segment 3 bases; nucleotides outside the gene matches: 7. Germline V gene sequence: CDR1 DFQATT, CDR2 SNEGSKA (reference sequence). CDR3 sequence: CSARVEGTSGHYEQYF. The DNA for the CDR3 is TGCAGTGCTAGAGTCGAGGGGACTAGCGGGCACTACGAGCAGTACTTC.

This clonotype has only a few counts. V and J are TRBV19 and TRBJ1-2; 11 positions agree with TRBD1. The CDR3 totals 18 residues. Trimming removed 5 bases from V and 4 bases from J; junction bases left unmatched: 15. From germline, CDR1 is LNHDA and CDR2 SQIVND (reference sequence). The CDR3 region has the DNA TGTGCCAGTAGTGGGTCAGCCGTCGGACAGGGGGCTCTCTATGGCTACACCTTC. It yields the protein CASSGSAVGQGALYGYTF.

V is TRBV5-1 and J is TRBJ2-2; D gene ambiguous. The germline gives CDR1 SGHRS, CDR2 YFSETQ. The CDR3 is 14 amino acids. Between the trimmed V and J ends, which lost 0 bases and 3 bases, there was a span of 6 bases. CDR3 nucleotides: TGCGCCAGCAGCTTGGCCACCGACACCGGGGAGCTGTTTTTT. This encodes CASSLATDTGELFF.

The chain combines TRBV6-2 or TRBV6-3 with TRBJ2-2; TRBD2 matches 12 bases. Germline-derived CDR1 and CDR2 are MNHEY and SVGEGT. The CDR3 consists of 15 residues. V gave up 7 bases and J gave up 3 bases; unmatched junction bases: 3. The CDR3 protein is CASIGLAGYTGELFF. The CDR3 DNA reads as TGTGCCAGCATCGGACTAGCGGGGTACACCGGGGAGCTGTTTTTT.

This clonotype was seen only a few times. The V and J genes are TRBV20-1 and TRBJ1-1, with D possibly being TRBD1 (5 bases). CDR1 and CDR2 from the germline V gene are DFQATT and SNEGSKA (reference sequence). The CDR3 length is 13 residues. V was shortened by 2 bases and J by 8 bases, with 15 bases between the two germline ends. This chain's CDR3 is CSARRQGGSEAFF. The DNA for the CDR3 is TGCAGTGCTAGAAGGCAGGGAGGGTCCGAAGCTTTCTTT.

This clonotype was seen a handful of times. The CDR3 DNA sequence: TGCGCCAGCAGCCAGTTACTCACAGATACGCAGTATTTT. Translation gives CASSQLLTDTQYF. The chain recombines TRBV5-1 with TRBJ2-3; D is unresolved. Germline values: CDR1 SGHRS, CDR2 YFSETQ. Trimming took off 4 bases at V and 2 bases at J, with 8 bases between the two ends. This CDR3 has 13 amino acids.

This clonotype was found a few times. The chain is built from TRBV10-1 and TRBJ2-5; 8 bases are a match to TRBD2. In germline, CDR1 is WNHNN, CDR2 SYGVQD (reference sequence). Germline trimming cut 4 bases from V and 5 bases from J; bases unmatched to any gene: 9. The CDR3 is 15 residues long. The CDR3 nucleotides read TGCGCCAGCAGTGCCCCGGGACTAGGGGACGAGACCCAGTACTTC. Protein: CASSAPGLGDETQYF.

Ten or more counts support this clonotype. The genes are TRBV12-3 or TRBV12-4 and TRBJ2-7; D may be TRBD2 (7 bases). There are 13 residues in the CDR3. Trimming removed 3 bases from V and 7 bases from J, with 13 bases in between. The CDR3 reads CASSLGGQGEQYF. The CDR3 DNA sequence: TGTGCCAGCAGTTTGGGGGGGCAGGGGGAGCAGTACTTC.

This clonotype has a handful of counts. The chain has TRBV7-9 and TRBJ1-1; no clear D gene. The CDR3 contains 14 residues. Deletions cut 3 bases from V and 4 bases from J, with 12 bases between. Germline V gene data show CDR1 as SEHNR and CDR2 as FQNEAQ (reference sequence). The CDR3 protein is CASSFANLATEAFF. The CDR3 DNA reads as TGTGCCAGCAGCTTTGCCAACTTGGCCACTGAAGCTTTCTTT.

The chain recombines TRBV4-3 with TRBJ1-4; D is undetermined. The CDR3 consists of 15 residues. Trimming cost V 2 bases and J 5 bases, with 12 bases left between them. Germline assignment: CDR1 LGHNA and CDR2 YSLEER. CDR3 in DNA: TGCGCCAGCAGCCAAAGGGAGGAGCAGAATGAAAAACTGTTTTTT. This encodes CASSQREEQNEKLFF.

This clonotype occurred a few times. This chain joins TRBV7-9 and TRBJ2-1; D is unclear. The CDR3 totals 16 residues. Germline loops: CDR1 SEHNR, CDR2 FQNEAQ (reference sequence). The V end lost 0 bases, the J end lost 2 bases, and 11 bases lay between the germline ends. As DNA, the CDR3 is TGTGCCAGCAGCTTAGCAGATCCTCTCCCCTACAATGAGCAGTTCTTC. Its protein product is CASSLADPLPYNEQFF. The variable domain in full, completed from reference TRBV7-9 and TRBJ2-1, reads DTGVSQNPRHKITKRGQNVTFRCDPISEHNRLYWYRQTLGQGPEFLTYFQNEAQLEKSRLLSDRFSAERPKGSFSTLEIQRTEQGDSAMYLCASSLADPLPYNEQFFGPGTRLTVL.

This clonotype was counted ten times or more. In nucleotides, the CDR3 is TGCAGCGTAGGACTAGGAGGGGGCACAGATACGCAGTATTTT. This codes for CSVGLGGGTDTQYF. The chain uses TRBV29-1 and TRBJ2-3, with 7 bases aligning to TRBD2. V lost 6 bases to trimming and J lost 1 base; unmatched junction nucleotides: 7. Looked up from germline, CDR1 is SQVTM and CDR2 is ANQGSEA. The CDR3 length is 14 residues.

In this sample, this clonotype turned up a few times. CDR3 DNA sequence: TGTGCCAGCACACTAGGGGGGAGCTCCTACAATGAGCAGTTCTTC. This translates into CASTLGGSSYNEQFF. This chain uses TRBV5-5 with TRBJ2-1, with D perhaps being TRBD1 or TRBD2 (6 bases each). V lost 6 bases and J 0 bases, leaving 13 bases between the germline ends. Germline CDR1 and CDR2: SGHKS and YYEKEE (reference sequence). The CDR3 is made up of 15 amino acids.

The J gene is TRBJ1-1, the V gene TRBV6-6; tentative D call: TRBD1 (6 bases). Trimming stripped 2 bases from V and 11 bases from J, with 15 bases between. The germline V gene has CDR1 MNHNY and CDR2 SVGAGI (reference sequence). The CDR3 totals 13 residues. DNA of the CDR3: TGTGCCAGCAGTTACCCGACAGGTGAAGAGGCTTTCTTT. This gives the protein CASSYPTGEEAFF.

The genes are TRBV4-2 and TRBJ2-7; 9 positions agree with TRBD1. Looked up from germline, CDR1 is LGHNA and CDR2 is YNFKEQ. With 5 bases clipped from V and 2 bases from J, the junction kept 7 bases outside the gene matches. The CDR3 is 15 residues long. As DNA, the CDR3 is TGTGCCAGCAGCGCTAGGACAGGGGACACCTACGAGCAGTACTTC. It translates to CASSARTGDTYEQYF.

In nucleotides, the CDR3 is TGTGCCAGCAGCTTTCGTGGCAGGGGCTCCTACAATGAGCAGTTCTTC. Protein sequence: CASSFRGRGSYNEQFF. The chain combines TRBV5-6 with TRBJ2-1; perhaps TRBD1 as D (6 bases). Germline V lookup: CDR1 SGHDT, CDR2 YYEEEE. The ends were cut back, 2 bases at V and 0 bases at J, with 12 bases in the middle. This CDR3 is built from 16 residues.

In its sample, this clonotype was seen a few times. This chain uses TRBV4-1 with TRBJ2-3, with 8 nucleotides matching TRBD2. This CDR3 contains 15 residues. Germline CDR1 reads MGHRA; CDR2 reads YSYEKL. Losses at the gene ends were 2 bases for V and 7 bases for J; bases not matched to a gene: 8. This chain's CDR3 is CASSQSLAGLYTQYF. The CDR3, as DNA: TGCGCCAGCAGCCAAAGTTTAGCGGGGCTCTATACGCAGTATTTT.

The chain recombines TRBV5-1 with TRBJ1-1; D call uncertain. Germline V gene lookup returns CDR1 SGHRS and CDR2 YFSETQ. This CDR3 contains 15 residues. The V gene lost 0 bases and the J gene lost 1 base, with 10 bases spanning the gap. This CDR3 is CASSLAGSANTEAFF. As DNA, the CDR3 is TGCGCCAGCAGCTTGGCCGGATCAGCGAACACTGAAGCTTTCTTT.

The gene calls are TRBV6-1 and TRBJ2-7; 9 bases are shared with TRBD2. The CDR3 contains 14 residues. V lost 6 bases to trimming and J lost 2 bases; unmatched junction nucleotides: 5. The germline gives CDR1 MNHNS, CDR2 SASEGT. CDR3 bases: TGTGCCAGCAGAAAGCTAGCGGGAACCTACGAGCAGTACTTC. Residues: CASRKLAGTYEQYF.